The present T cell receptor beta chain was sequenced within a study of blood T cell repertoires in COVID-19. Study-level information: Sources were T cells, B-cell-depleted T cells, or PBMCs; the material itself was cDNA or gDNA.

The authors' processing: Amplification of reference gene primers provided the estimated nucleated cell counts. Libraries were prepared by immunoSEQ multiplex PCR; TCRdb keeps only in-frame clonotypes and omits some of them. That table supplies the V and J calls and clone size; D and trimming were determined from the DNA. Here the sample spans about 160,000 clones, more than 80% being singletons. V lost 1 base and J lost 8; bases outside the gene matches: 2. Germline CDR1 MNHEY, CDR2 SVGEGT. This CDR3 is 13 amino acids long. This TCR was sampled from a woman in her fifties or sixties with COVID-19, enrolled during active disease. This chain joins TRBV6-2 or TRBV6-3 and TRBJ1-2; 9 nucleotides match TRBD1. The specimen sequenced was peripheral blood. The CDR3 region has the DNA TGTGCCAGCAGTTACTTCGGACAGGGGGGCTACACCTTC. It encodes CASSYFGQGGYTF.